This T cell receptor (beta chain) was obtained from a study of T cells after yellow fever vaccination. Overall study: When fractions had low cell numbers, they were prepared with SMART-Seq v4 Ultra Low Input.

As for this clonotype: Its target is not known.

Points from the study as a whole: Once the booster was given, most primary-vaccination clones reappeared, at 95% to 97% for CD4 and over 70% for CD8. Weaker, the secondary response peaked sooner, at day 5 versus 15.

Researchers made TCR cDNA using 5'RACE template switching, and this step added a universal primer site and UMIs. One entry per CDR3 protein results from TCRdb running MiXCR on the 5' RACE reads. The data show roughly 400,000 distinct CDR3 sequences, with 18% seen just once and about 18% held by the top ten. The germline V gene encodes CDR1 SGHRS and CDR2 YFSETQ. Trimming removed 1 base at V and 3 bases at J, with 11 bases between. This CDR3 region has 14 residues. The source is a man between 18 and 29 years old who received the YFV17D yellow fever vaccine. The material was PBMCs, obtained before the yellow fever booster vaccination. This chain connects TRBV5-1 to TRBJ2-7; D unclear. The CDR3 reads CASSLRVGYYEQYF. In DNA, the CDR3 is TGCGCCAGCAGCTTGCGGGTGGGGTACTACGAGCAGTACTTC.